This TCR beta chain was profiled in a study of T cells in Graves' hyperthyroidism and ophthalmopathy. Trimming cost V 0 bases and J 8 bases, with 19 bases left between them. Germline CDR1 reads MGHRA; CDR2 reads YSYEKL. CDR3 length equals 16 residues. Broader study findings: Ophthalmopathy was told apart from stable hyperthyroidism by a 13 V-J model. Most expanded thyroid clonotypes above 0.001 also appeared in blood.

This clonotype was observed at least ten times. Antigen: not known. Amplified TCR beta CDR3 regions derived from RNA transcripts. HTBI primers were used for first-round RT-PCR of the TCR CDR3. TCRdb analysed the multiplex PCR reads with MiXCR anew, one entry per CDR3 protein. The table has around 450,000 distinct CDR3 sequences, about 15% seen once. Sequenced: blood. The chain carries TRBV4-1 and TRBJ1-2; maybe TRBD1 (6 bases). The clonotype originates from a woman under 30 with Graves' hyperthyroidism. This CDR3 reads CASSQDPARGWEGYTF. In nucleotides, the CDR3 is TGCGCCAGCAGCCAAGATCCGGCCAGGGGATGGGAGGGCTACACCTTC.